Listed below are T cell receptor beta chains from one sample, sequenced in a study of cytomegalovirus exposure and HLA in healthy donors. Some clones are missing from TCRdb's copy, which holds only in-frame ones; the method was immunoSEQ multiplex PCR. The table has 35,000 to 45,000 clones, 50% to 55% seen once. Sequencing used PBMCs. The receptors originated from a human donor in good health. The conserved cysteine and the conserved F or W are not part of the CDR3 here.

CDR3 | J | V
ASSVTTGYNEQF | TRBJ2-1 | TRBV7-7
ASSPGLAGRDTQY | TRBJ2-3 | TRBV27
ASSFQGKPEAF | TRBJ1-1 | TRBV7-9
ASSGSGTRDNEQF | TRBJ2-1 | TRBV11-3
ASSFPGIYNEQF | TRBJ2-1 | TRBV7-2
ASSPGTPRRNQPQH | TRBJ1-5 | TRBV19
ASSPVAGGNEKLF | TRBJ1-4 | TRBV5-1
ASRGLAGVTGELF | TRBJ2-2 | TRBV27
ASSDDRESNGYT | TRBJ1-2 | TRBV10-1
ASSNNRDRGGSPLH | TRBJ1-6 | TRBV4-3
ASSRQGAPDTQY | TRBJ2-3 | TRBV5-8
ASSRPGLGYNEQF | TRBJ2-1 | TRBV5-1
ASSEGQNTEAF | TRBJ1-1 | TRBV25-1
ASSVEQINSPLH | TRBJ1-6 | TRBV9
ASRAGGFANEKLF | TRBJ1-4 | TRBV6-1
ASSVTSGITDTQY | TRBJ2-3 | TRBV9
ASKQGASNTGELF | TRBJ2-2 | TRBV4-1
ASSYAPGGYT | TRBJ1-2 | TRBV6-5
ASSRPRQGFSDEQF | TRBJ2-1 | TRBV7-3
SARLDREQY | TRBJ2-7 | TRBV20-1
ASSLSGGPNTEAF | TRBJ1-1 | TRBV28
ASSYSQSGAQH | TRBJ1-5 | TRBV6-5
ASSLIGQGTEAF | TRBJ1-1 | TRBV7-2
ASSVPPGQGEETQY | TRBJ2-5 | TRBV5-4
ASSPVADSYEQY | TRBJ2-7 | TRBV18
AGSGMGGSSYNEQF | TRBJ2-1 | TRBV5-4
ATSSSRETQY | TRBJ2-5 | TRBV15
ASSQDSRQGARNTGELF | TRBJ2-2 | TRBV4-1
ASSYTVTANYGYT | TRBJ1-2 | TRBV6-5
ASSRQGLAAGELF | TRBJ2-2 | TRBV6-5